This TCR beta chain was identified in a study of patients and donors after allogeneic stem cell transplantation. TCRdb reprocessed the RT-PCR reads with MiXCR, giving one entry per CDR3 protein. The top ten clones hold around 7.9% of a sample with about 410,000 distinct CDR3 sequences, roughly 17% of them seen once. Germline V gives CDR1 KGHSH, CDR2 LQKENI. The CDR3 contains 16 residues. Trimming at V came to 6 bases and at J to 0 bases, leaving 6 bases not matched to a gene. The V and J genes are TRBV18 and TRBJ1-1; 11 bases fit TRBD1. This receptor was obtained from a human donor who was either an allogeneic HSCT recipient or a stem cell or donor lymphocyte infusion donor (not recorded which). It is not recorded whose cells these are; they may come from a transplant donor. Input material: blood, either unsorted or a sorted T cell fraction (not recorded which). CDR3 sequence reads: CASSPDRGQLNTEAFF. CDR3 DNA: TGTGCCAGCTCCCCGGACAGGGGGCAATTGAACACTGAAGCTTTCTTT. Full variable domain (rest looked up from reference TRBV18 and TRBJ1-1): NAGVMQNPRHLVRRRGQEARLRCSPMKGHSHVYWYRQLPEEGLKFMVYLQKENIIDESGMPKERFSAEFPKEGPSILRIQQVVRGDSAAYFCASSPDRGQLNTEAFFGQGTRLTVV.